The TCR beta chain described here comes from a study of shared clonotypes between healthy human individuals. The naive CD8 population came from CD45RO-negative cells selected for CCR7, without terminally differentiated effector memory CD45RA+ cells. This clone was detected once. This CDR3 comprises 15 residues. Trimming took 4 bases from V and 8 from J; bases not matched to a gene: 9. Germline assignment: CDR1 SGHDT and CDR2 YYEEEE. Sequencing used immunoSEQ multiplex PCR; TCRdb keeps in-frame clones, though not all of them. The sample records roughly 2,000,000 clones, about 95% being singletons. The receptor comes from a man between 18 and 35 years old in good health. Material for sequencing was naive CD8+ T cells sorted from blood. This chain uses TRBV5-6 with TRBJ1-4, with 9 positions matching TRBD1. For the CDR3, the DNA is TGTGCCAGCAGCCGAAGACAGGGGGTGGAGGAAAAACTGTTTTTT. As protein: CASSRRQGVEEKLFF.